This TCR beta chain comes out of a study of response to subunit inactivated influenza vaccine. General observations from the study: The authors suggested that every seasonal influenza vaccination recruits few new T cells.

MiXCR was run by TCRdb on the RT-PCR reads, yielding one entry per CDR3 protein. This sample has 600,000 to 850,000 distinct CDR3 sequences, with 12% to 15% found just once. For this clonotype: Its antigen is not identified.

The germline V gene encodes CDR1 SGDLS and CDR2 YYNGEE. The CDR3 length is 16 residues. V was pared by 0 bases and J by 0 bases, with 10 bases between. The TCR comes from a man between 45 and 60 years old who received an inactivated influenza vaccine. The rearrangement joins TRBV9 to TRBJ2-1; no reliable D call. The specimen comprised PBMCs from blood, sampled around 15 days before vaccination. CDR3 amino acids: CASSVAAASSYNEQFF. CDR3 DNA: TGTGCCAGCAGCGTAGCTGCAGCAAGCTCCTACAATGAGCAGTTCTTC.